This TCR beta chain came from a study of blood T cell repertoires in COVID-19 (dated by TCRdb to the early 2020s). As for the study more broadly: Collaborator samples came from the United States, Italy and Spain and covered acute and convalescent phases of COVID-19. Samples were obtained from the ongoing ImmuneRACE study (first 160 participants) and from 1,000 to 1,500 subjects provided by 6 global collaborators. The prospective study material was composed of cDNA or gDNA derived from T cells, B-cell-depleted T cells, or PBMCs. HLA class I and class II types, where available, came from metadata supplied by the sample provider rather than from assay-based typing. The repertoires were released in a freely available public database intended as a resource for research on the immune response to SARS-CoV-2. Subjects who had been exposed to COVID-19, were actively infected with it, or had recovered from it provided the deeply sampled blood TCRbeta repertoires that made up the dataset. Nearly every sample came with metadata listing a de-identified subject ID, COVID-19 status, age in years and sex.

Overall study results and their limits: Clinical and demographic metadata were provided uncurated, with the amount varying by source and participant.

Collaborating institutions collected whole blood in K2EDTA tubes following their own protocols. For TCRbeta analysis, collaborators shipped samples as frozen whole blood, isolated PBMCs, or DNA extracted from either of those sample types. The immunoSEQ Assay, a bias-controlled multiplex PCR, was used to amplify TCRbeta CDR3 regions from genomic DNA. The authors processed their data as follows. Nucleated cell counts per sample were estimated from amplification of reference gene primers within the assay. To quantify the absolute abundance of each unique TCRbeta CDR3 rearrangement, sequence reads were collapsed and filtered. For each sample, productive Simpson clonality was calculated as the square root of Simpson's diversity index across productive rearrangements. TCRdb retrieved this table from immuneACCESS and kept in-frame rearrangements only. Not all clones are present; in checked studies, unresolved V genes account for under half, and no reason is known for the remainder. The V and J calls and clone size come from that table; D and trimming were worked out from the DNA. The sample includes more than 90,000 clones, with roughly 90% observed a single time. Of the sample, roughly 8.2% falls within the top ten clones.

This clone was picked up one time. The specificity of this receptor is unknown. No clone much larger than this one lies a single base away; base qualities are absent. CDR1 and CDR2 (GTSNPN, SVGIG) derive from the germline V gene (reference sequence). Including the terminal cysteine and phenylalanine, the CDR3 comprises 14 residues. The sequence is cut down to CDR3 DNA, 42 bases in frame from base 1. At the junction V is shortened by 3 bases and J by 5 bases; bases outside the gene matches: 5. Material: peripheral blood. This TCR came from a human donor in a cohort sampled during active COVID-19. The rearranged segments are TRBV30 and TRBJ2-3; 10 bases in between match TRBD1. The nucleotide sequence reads TGTGCCTGGAGGGGGGACAGGGGTATAGATACGCAGTATTTT. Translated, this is CAWRGDRGIDTQYF.